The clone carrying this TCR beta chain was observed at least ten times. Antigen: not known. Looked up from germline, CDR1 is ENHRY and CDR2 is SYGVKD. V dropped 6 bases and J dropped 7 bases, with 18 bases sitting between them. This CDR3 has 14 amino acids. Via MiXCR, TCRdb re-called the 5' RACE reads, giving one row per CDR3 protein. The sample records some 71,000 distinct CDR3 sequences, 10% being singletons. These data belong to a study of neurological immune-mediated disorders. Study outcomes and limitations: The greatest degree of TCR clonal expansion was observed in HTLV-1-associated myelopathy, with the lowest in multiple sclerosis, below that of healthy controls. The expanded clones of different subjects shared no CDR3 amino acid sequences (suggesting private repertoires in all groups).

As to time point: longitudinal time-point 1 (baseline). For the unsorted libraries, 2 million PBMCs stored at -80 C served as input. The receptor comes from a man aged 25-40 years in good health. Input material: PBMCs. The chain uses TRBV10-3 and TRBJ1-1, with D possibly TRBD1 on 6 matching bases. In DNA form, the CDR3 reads TGTGCCATCAGGTTCAGGGGTGAAAATGGTGAAGCTTTCTTT. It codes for CAIRFRGENGEAFF.